The rows below give T cell receptor beta chains drawn from one sample of a study of blood T cells in healthy people across ages. Via MiXCR, TCRdb re-called the 5' RACE reads, giving one row per CDR3 protein. This sample has about 780,000 distinct CDR3 sequences, with roughly 25% found just once. These records were also assigned to another study, of T cells of mothers and their children.

The specimen was blood. These receptors all come from a boy under 18 in good health. Each CDR3 is given with its conserved first and last residue. D genes are given only for firm matches. For some rows the clone size is stated as once, few or many, or as a class when expanded; others skip it.

D gene	clone size	V gene	J gene	CDR3 protein	CDR3 DNA
TRBD1	once	TRBV6-5	TRBJ2-5	CATLRGTGGEQYF	TGTGCCACCCTCCGGGGGACAGGGGGGGAGCAGTACTTC
TRBD2	few	TRBV27	TRBJ2-2	CASSPHPLAGVGELFF	TGTGCCAGCAGTCCCCACCCACTAGCGGGGGTCGGGGAGCTGTTTTTT
.	.	TRBV18	TRBJ2-1	CASSRRSGDNNEQFF	TGTGCCAGCTCACGGAGAAGCGGGGACAACAATGAGCAGTTCTTC
TRBD2	many	TRBV6-1	TRBJ2-1	CASSGGPGGDYNEQFF	TGTGCCAGCAGTGGGGGCCCGGGGGGGGACTACAATGAGCAGTTCTTC
TRBD1	few	TRBV7-2	TRBJ1-3	CASSLDRANIYF	TGTGCCAGCAGCCTTGACAGGGCCAACATCTATTTT
TRBD1	few	TRBV5-1	TRBJ1-4	CASSERPGTVNEKLFF	TGCGCCAGCAGCGAAAGACCCGGGACAGTAAATGAAAAACTGTTTTTT
TRBD1	few	TRBV7-2	TRBJ2-7	CASSLDRGSSYEQYF	TGTGCCAGCAGCTTGGACAGGGGGAGCTCCTACGAGCAGTACTTC
.	few	TRBV28	TRBJ1-4	CASSLSEEPNEKLFF	TGTGCCAGCAGTTTATCGGAGGAGCCCAATGAAAAACTGTTTTTT
TRBD1	.	TRBV27	TRBJ2-1	CASSLYRDRARDERFF	TGTGCCAGCAGTCTCTATCGGGACAGGGCAAGGGATGAGCGGTTCTTC
TRBD1	.	TRBV12-3/TRBV12-4	TRBJ1-2	CASRGQGGRYGYTF	TGTGCCAGCAGGGGACAGGGAGGACGGTATGGCTACACCTTC
.	few	TRBV5-1	TRBJ2-1	CASSVGDRNEQFF	TGCGCCAGCAGTGTAGGGGACCGCAATGAGCAGTTCTTC
TRBD1	.	TRBV5-1	TRBJ2-2	CASSFRDSFTGELFF	TGCGCCAGCAGCTTCCGGGACAGCTTTACCGGGGAGCTGTTTTTT
.	once	TRBV28	TRBJ2-7	CASSYFGRISYEQYF	TGTGCCAGCAGTTACTTCGGTCGCATCTCCTACGAGCAGTACTTC
.	.	TRBV29-1	TRBJ2-1	CSVEGRSYNEQFF	TGCAGCGTTGAAGGACGGTCCTACAATGAGCAGTTCTTC
.	few	TRBV29-1	TRBJ2-5	CSVENDEETQYF	TGCAGCGTTGAGAACGATGAGGAGACCCAGTACTTC
TRBD1	once	TRBV20-1	TRBJ1-4	CSASTGTGRGEKLFF	TGCAGTGCTAGCACAGGGACAGGGCGGGGAGAAAAACTGTTTTTT